The 17 T cell receptor beta chains below all came from one sample that was sequenced in a study of neurological immune-mediated disorders. TCRdb fed the 5' RACE reads into MiXCR, producing one record per CDR3 protein. Counted here are tens of thousands of distinct CDR3 sequences, around 3.5% occurring once; the ten biggest clones make up around 2.7%. The sequenced sample was PBMCs. These receptors originate from a woman between 50 and 59 years old with multiple sclerosis.

This clonotype was recorded many times. The CDR3 here is CASSLWAGDQPQHF. For the CDR3, the DNA is TGTGCCAGCAGCTTATGGGCAGGGGATCAGCCCCAGCATTTT. This sequence joins TRBV7-6 and TRBJ1-5, with D possibly being TRBD1 (6 bases). The V and J ends lost 2 bases and 5 bases respectively, with 10 bases between them. The CDR3 spans 14 residues. Per the germline V gene, CDR1 is SGHVS and CDR2 is FNYEAQ. Full variable domain (missing parts from reference TRBV7-6 and TRBJ1-5): GAGVSQSPRYKVTKRGQDVALRCDPISGHVSLYWYRQALGQGPEFLTYFNYEAQQDKSGLPNDRFSAERPEGSISTLTIQRTEQRDSAMYRCASSLWAGDQPQHFGDGTRLSIL.

This clonotype was observed at least ten times. The rearrangement uses TRBV24-1 and TRBJ2-1; perhaps D is TRBD1 or TRBD2 (6 bases each). CDR1 and CDR2 (germline): KGHDR, SFDVKD. The CDR3 is 14 amino acids. V lost 5 bases and J lost 5, with 12 bases in between. CDR3 in DNA: TGTGCCACCAGTGGTACGGGGGCCAACAATGAGCAGTTCTTC. It is translated as CATSGTGANNEQFF.

This chain uses TRBV7-9 with TRBJ1-2, with 8 bases that match TRBD1. V gave up 5 bases and J gave up 8 bases; unmatched junction bases: 10. The germline gives CDR1 SEHNR, CDR2 FQNEAQ (reference sequence). The CDR3 contains 14 residues. The CDR3 sequence is CASSHGADRAGYTF. CDR3 bases: TGTGCCAGCAGCCATGGGGCGGACAGGGCCGGCTACACCTTC.

This clonotype has ten or more counts. The chain combines TRBV29-1 with TRBJ1-4; 10 nucleotides agree with TRBD1. The CDR3 has 17 amino acids. V dropped 4 bases and J dropped 8; count of bases not matched to a gene: 16. Germline V gene lookup returns CDR1 SQVTM and CDR2 ANQGSEA. For the CDR3, the DNA is TGCAGCGTTGTTCTAGACAGGGGGCCGCGAGGATCCGAAAAACTGTTTTTT. This sequence encodes CSVVLDRGPRGSEKLFF.

There are a few counts of this clonotype. The V and J genes are TRBV20-1 and TRBJ2-5; the match to TRBD2 covers 8 bases. The CDR3 loop spans 13 amino acids. CDR1 and CDR2 from the germline V gene are DFQATT and SNEGSKA (reference sequence). CDR3 in amino acids: CKPHPGGSETQYF. In DNA form, the CDR3 reads TGCAAACCCCATCCGGGGGGGAGTGAGACCCAGTACTTC.

Comments on this clonotype: A much larger clone lies a single base off, so this may be a read error. The chain joins TRBV20-1 to TRBJ1-5; no clear D gene. Looked up from germline, CDR1 is DFQATT and CDR2 is SNEGSKA (reference sequence). The CDR3 totals 13 residues. The CDR3, as DNA: TGCAGTGCTAAAGACACCTCCAATCAGCACCAGCATTTT. This sequence encodes CSAKDTSNQHQHF.

At least ten counts were recorded for this clonotype. The genes are TRBV10-3 and TRBJ2-2; 15 bases fit TRBD2. Trimming removed 6 bases from V and 6 bases from J; junction bases left unmatched: 11. CDR3 length equals 18 residues. Looked up from germline, CDR1 is ENHRY and CDR2 is SYGVKD. CDR3: CAISGGLAGGRYSGELFF. CDR3 sequence (DNA): TGTGCCATCAGCGGGGGACTAGCGGGGGGCCGGTATTCCGGGGAGCTGTTTTTT.

This clonotype appeared many times. This CDR3 reads CASSSATGVELFF. CDR3 DNA: TGCGCCAGCAGCTCCGCCACTGGCGTGGAGCTGTTTTTT. The chain joins TRBV5-1 to TRBJ2-2, with unresolved D. With 3 bases removed from V and 10 bases from J, the gap between germline ends came to 13 bases. The germline gives CDR1 SGHRS, CDR2 YFSETQ. The CDR3 has 13 amino acids.

This chain connects TRBV6-5 to TRBJ1-6, with D unclear. V was trimmed by 0 bases and J by 7 bases, leaving 7 bases between them. Germline V gene data show CDR1 as MNHEY and CDR2 as SVGAGI. The CDR3 length is 14 residues. The CDR3 DNA follows: TGTGCCAGCAGTTACTCGTCGGCGAATTCACCCCTCCACTTT. Protein product: CASSYSSANSPLHF.

This clonotype has ten or more counts. The rearrangement links TRBV15 to TRBJ1-2; a weak D match, TRBD1 (6 bases). Germline assignment: CDR1 LNHNV and CDR2 YYDKDF (reference sequence). The ends were cut back, 0 bases at V and 3 bases at J, with 11 bases in the middle. The CDR3 is 15 residues long. The CDR3 nucleotides are TGTGCCACCAGCAGAGAAGGACAGCTGCACTATGGCTACACCTTC. Encoded protein: CATSREGQLHYGYTF.

This clonotype was seen at least ten times. V usage is TRBV6-2 or TRBV6-3 and J usage is TRBJ1-5; D is uncertain. This CDR3 comprises 16 residues. Germline CDR1 and CDR2: MNHEY and SVGEGT. Trimming removed 6 bases from V and 7 bases from J, with 22 bases in between. CDR3 sequence: CASSHPGAIKIQPQHF. CDR3 in DNA: TGTGCCAGCAGCCACCCGGGAGCTATAAAAATCCAGCCCCAGCATTTT.

This clonotype was seen repeatedly, ten times or more. Here the CDR3 reads CASSFSGTGTYEQYF. CDR3 nucleotides: TGCGCCAGCAGCTTCTCCGGGACAGGGACCTACGAGCAGTACTTC. J is TRBJ2-7 and V is TRBV5-1, with TRBD1 matching over 9 bases. V trimming: 2 bases; J trimming: 2 bases; junction bases outside the gene matches: 5. CDR1 is SGHRS and CDR2 is YFSETQ in the germline V gene. The CDR3 is 15 residues long.

This clonotype was recorded at least ten times. The rearrangement joins TRBV5-1 to TRBJ2-2; D gene unclear. Germline CDR1 and CDR2: SGHRS and YFSETQ. The CDR3 is made up of 15 amino acids. Trimming took 0 bases from V and 4 from J, leaving 10 bases between them. The CDR3 loop reads CASSLGSSSTGELFF. DNA of the CDR3: TGCGCCAGCAGCTTGGGCAGCTCATCCACCGGGGAGCTGTTTTTT.

Many counts were recorded for this clonotype. The V call is TRBV20-1, the J call TRBJ2-5; D remains unclear. Between the trimmed V and J ends, which lost 0 bases and 7 bases, there was a span of 9 bases. This CDR3 has 12 amino acids. The germline V gene encodes CDR1 DFQATT and CDR2 SNEGSKA (reference sequence). Here the CDR3 DNA reads TGCAGTGCTAGAGACCTACCGGGGACCCAGTACTTC. This translates into CSARDLPGTQYF.

The sample holds many counts of this clonotype. The rearrangement uses TRBV6-6 and TRBJ2-1; 8 bases are shared with TRBD2. V was pared by 5 bases and J by 9 bases, with 12 bases of the junction left unmatched. This CDR3 has 15 amino acids. In germline, CDR1 is MNHNY, CDR2 SVGAGI (reference sequence). The CDR3 DNA is TGTGCCAGCAGTACCTCCCTGGGCGGGAGGCCTGAGCAGTTCTTC. Translation: CASSTSLGGRPEQFF.

This clonotype has ten or more counts. J is TRBJ2-1 and V is TRBV24-1; D is possibly TRBD1 (5 bases). CDR3 size: 13 residues. The V gene lost 4 bases and the J gene lost 7 bases, with 10 bases spanning the gap. Germline loops: CDR1 KGHDR, CDR2 SFDVKD. The CDR3 DNA is TGTGCCACCAGTGACCGGACACGAAATGAGCAGTTCTTC. Residues: CATSDRTRNEQFF.

This clonotype showed up many times. The rearrangement links TRBV7-2 to TRBJ2-1, with D unresolved. This CDR3 has 15 amino acids. Deletions cut 3 bases from V and 0 bases from J, with 9 bases between. Germline V gives CDR1 SGHTA, CDR2 FQGNSA. As DNA, the CDR3 is TGTGCCAGCAGCTTGCGCCAAAGCTCCTACAATGAGCAGTTCTTC. This translates into CASSLRQSSYNEQFF.